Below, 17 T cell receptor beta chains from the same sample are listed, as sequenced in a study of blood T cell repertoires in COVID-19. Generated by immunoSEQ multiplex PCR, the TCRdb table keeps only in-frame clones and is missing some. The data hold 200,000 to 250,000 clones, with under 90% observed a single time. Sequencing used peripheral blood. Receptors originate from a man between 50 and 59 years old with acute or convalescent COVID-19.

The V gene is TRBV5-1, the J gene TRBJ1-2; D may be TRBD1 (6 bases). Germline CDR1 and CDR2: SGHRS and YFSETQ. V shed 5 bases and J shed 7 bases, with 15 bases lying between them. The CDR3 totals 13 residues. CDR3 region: CASRFDRSGGYTF. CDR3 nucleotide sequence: TGCGCCAGCAGATTTGACAGGTCTGGTGGCTACACCTTC. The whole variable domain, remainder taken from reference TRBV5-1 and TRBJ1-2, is KAGVTQTPRYLIKTRGQQVTLSCSPISGHRSVSWYQQTPGQGLQFLFEYFSETQRNKGNFPGRFSGRQFSNSRSEMNVSTLELGDSALYLCASRFDRSGGYTFGSGTRLTVV.

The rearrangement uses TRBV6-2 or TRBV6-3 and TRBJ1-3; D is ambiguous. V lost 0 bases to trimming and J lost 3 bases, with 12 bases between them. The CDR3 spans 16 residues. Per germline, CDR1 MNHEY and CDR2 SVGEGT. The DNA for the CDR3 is TGTGCCAGCAGTTACTCGAGCAGGTCCTATGGAAACACCATATATTTT. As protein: CASSYSSRSYGNTIYF.

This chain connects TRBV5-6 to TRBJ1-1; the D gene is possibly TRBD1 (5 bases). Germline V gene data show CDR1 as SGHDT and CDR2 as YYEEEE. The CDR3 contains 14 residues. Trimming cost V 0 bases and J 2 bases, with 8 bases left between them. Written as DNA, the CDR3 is TGTGCCAGCAGCTTGGGACAGCGAAACACTGAAGCTTTCTTT. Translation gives CASSLGQRNTEAFF.

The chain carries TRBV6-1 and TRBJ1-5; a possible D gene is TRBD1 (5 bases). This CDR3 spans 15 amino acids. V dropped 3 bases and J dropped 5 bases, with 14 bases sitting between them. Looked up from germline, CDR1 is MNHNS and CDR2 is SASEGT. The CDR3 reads CASSEVGRADQPQHF. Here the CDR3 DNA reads TGTGCCAGCAGTGAGGTGGGGCGTGCAGATCAGCCCCAGCATTTT.

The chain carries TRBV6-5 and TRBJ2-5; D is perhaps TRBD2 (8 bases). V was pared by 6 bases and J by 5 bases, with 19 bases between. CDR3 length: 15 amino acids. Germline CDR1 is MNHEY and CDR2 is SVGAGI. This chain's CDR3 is CASSSIGGGRETQYF. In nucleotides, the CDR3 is TGTGCCAGCAGCTCCATAGGGGGCGGGAGGGAGACCCAGTACTTC.

This chain's CDR3 is CASSHAQGFFNQPQHF. The CDR3 DNA is TGTGCCAGTAGTCACGCCCAGGGATTTTTCAATCAGCCCCAGCATTTT. This chain uses TRBV19 with TRBJ1-5; TRBD1 might be the D (5 bases). V was shortened by 5 bases and J by 3 bases, with 17 bases between the two germline ends. There are 16 residues in the CDR3. Germline values: CDR1 LNHDA, CDR2 SQIVND (reference sequence). The full variable domain, in which reference TRBV19 and TRBJ1-5 provide the parts outside the CDR3, is DGGITQSPKYLFRKEGQNVTLSCEQNLNHDAMYWYRQDPGQGLRLIYYSQIVNDFQKGDIAEGYSVSREKKESFPLTVTSAQKNPTAFYLCASSHAQGFFNQPQHFGDGTRLSIL.

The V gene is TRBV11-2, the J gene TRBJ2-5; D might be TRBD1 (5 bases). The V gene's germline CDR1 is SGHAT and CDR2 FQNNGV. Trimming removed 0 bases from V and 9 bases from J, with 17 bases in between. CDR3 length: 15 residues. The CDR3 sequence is CASSLDIRDYESQYF. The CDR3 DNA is TGTGCCAGCAGCTTAGATATCAGGGATTATGAGTCCCAGTACTTC.

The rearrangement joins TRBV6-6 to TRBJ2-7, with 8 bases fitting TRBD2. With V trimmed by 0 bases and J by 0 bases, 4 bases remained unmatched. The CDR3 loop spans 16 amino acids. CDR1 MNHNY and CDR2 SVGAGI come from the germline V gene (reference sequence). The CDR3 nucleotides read TGTGCCAGCAGTTACTCTGCCGGGGGGGCCTCCTACGAGCAGTACTTC. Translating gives CASSYSAGGASYEQYF.

The CDR3, as DNA: TGTGCCAGTACCTCTCGAGGGCGACAGGGAGGCGAAAAACTGTTTTTT. Translation: CASTSRGRQGGEKLFF. The V and J genes are TRBV19 and TRBJ1-4; 7 positions agree with TRBD1. This CDR3 is built from 16 residues. The V gene's germline CDR1 is LNHDA and CDR2 SQIVND (reference sequence). V was clipped by 7 bases and J by 8 bases; unmatched bases: 16.

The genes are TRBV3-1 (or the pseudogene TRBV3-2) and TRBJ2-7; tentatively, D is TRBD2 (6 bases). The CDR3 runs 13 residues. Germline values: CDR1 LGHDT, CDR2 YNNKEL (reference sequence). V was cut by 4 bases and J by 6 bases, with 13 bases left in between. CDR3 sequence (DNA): TGTGCCAGCAGCCTCGGGACTCCCCTCGAGCAGTACTTC. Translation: CASSLGTPLEQYF.

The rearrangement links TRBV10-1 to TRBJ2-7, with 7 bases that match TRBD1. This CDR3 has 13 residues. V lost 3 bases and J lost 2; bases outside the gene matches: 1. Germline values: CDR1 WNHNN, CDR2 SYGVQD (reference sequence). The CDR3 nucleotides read TGCGCCAGCAGTGAAGGGACAGCCTACGAGCAGTACTTC. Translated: CASSEGTAYEQYF.

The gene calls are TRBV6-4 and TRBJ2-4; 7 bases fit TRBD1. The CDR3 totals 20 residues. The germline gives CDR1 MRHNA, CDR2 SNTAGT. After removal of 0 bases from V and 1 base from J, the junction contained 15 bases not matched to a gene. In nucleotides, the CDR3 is TGTGCCAGCAGTGACTCCTTTAGGGGGCTGGGGGCTGGGGCCAAAAACATTCAGTACTTC. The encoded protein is CASSDSFRGLGAGAKNIQYF.

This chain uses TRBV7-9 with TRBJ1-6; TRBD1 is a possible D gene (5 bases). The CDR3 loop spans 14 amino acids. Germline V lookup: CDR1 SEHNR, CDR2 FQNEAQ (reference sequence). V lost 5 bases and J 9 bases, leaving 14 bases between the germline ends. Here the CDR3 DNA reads TGTGCCAGCAGCCCGACAGTTAAGGGTTCACCCCTCCACTTT. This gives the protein CASSPTVKGSPLHF. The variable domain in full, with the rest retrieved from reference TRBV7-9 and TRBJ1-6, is DTGVSQNPRHKITKRGQNVTFRCDPISEHNRLYWYRQTLGQGPEFLTYFQNEAQLEKSRLLSDRFSAERPKGSFSTLEIQRTEQGDSAMYLCASSPTVKGSPLHFGNGTRLTVT.

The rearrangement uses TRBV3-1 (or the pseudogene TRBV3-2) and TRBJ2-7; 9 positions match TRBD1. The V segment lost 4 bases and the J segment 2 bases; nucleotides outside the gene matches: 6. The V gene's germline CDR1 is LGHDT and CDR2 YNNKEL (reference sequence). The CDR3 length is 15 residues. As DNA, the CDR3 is TGTGCCAGCAGCCCGGGACAGGGTCGGACCTACGAGCAGTACTTC. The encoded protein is CASSPGQGRTYEQYF.

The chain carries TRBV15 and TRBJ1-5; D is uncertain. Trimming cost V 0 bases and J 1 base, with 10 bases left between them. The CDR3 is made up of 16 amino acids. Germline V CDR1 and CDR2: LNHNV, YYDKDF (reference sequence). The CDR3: CATSRDGPGSNQPQHF. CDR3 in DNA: TGTGCCACCAGCAGAGATGGACCGGGGAGCAATCAGCCCCAGCATTTT.

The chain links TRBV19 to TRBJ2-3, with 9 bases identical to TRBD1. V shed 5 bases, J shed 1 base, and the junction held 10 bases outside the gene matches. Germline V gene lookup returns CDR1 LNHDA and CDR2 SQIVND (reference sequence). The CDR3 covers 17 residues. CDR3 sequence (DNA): TGTGCCAGTAGTGGGTACAGGGGGCGAGTTGGCACAGATACGCAGTATTTT. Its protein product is CASSGYRGRVGTDTQYF.

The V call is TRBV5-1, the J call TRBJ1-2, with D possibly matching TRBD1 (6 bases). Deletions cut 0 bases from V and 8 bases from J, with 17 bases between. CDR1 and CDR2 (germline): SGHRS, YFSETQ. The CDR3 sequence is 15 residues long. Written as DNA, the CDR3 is TGCGCCAGCAGCTTGGACAGCGGGGGCGGAGGCGGCTACACCTTC. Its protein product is CASSLDSGGGGGYTF.